The rows below give T cell receptor beta chains drawn from one sample of a study of cytomegalovirus exposure and HLA in healthy donors. Here immunoSEQ multiplex PCR was the method, and the copy in TCRdb shows in-frame clones only, minus some. Here the sample spans about 200,000 clones, 81% being singletons. The specimen was PBMCs. These receptors were obtained from a woman aged 30 to 39 in good health and CMV-seronegative. CDR3s include the opening cysteine and the closing phenylalanine or tryptophan. D genes are given only for firm matches. Clone size is not always given. Where it is, it says once, few, many or a class for expanded clones.

V gene,J gene,clone size,D gene,CDR3 DNA,CDR3 protein
TRBV5-1,TRBJ2-7,NA,NA,TGCGCCAGCAGCTTTACGGGACACTCCTACGAGCAGTACTTC,CASSFTGHSYEQYF
TRBV5-1,TRBJ1-3,NA,TRBD1,TGCGCCAGCAGCTTGGGACAGGGGTTTAACACCATATATTTT,CASSLGQGFNTIYF
TRBV19,TRBJ1-2,NA,NA,TGTGCCAGTACCTCGTACAGGGAAGGCTACACCTTC,CASTSYREGYTF
TRBV5-1,TRBJ2-5,NA,TRBD1,TGCGCCAGCAGCCCGGGACAGAGTAAACAAGAGACCCAGTACTTC,CASSPGQSKQETQYF
TRBV6-5,TRBJ2-2,NA,TRBD1,TGTGCCAGCAGTTACTCGACAGGGCCGGGCACCGGGGAGCTGTTTTTT,CASSYSTGPGTGELFF
TRBV13,TRBJ1-1,once,NA,TGTGCCAGCAGCTTAAGGTCAGGGCCCCGGAACACTGAAGCTTTCTTT,CASSLRSGPRNTEAFF
TRBV28,TRBJ1-5,NA,NA,TGTGCCAGCAGTCCGCCTCAGGGATTGCATCAGCCCCAGCATTTT,CASSPPQGLHQPQHF
TRBV6-5,TRBJ1-6,few,NA,TGTGCCAGCACCCCGGGGAGGGTAAAATCACCCCTCCACTTT,CASTPGRVKSPLHF
TRBV6-1,TRBJ1-1,NA,NA,TGTGCCAGCAGTGTCCTTATGGGGGCGGCAGAAGCTTTCTTT,CASSVLMGAAEAFF
TRBV5-6,TRBJ2-1,NA,TRBD2,TGTGCCAGCAGCCCCCGGAGGAGACTAGCTAGCAATGAGCAGTTCTTC,CASSPRRRLASNEQFF
TRBV28,TRBJ1-1,NA,NA,TGTGCCAGCAGTCCTCGGACAACAATGAACACTGAAGCTTTCTTT,CASSPRTTMNTEAFF
TRBV7-2,TRBJ2-7,NA,NA,TGTGCCAGCAGCTTCAATAGCCTAGCTAACTACGAGCAGTACTTC,CASSFNSLANYEQYF
TRBV2,TRBJ1-4,NA,NA,TGTGCCAGCAGTTCAGAGGGGAGAGGGGGGGATGAAAAACTGTTTTTT,CASSSEGRGGDEKLFF
TRBV7-9,TRBJ1-3,NA,NA,TGTGCCAGCAGCTTAGAAGGGCGGGCAGGTGGAAACACCATATATTTT,CASSLEGRAGGNTIYF
TRBV29-1,TRBJ2-7,once,NA,TGCAGCGTTGTATCCGGAGGGGTGGGCGAGCAGTACTTC,CSVVSGGVGEQYF
TRBV5-5,TRBJ2-2,NA,TRBD2,TGTGCCAGCAGAAGCGGGGTTAACACCGGGGAGCTGTTTTTT,CASRSGVNTGELFF
TRBV9,TRBJ2-1,NA,TRBD2,TGTGCCAGCAGCGTAGGCCCGGGGGGGGATGAGCAGTTCTTC,CASSVGPGGDEQFF
TRBV14,TRBJ1-3,NA,NA,TGTGCCAGCAGCCTATTGACAGGTCTTGGAAACACCATATATTTT,CASSLLTGLGNTIYF
TRBV28,TRBJ1-2,NA,NA,TGTGCCAGCAGTTTCCCATCAGGGCGGGGCTATGGCTACACCTTC,CASSFPSGRGYGYTF
TRBV19,TRBJ2-7,once,NA,TGTGCCAGTAGTATCACCCCGGACTTCCGACCCTACGAGCAGTACTTC,CASSITPDFRPYEQYF
TRBV19,TRBJ1-5,few,TRBD1,TGTGCCACCAACGACAGGGGGGATTCTCGCAATCAGCCCCAGCATTTT,CATNDRGDSRNQPQHF
TRBV5-1,TRBJ1-4,NA,TRBD1,TGCGCCAGCAGCTTCGGACAGGGCGGGGAAAAACTGTTTTTT,CASSFGQGGEKLFF
TRBV11-1,TRBJ2-2,NA,NA,TGTGCCAGCAGCTTATCTAGCGGAGGGGGGACCGGGGAGCTGTTTTTT,CASSLSSGGGTGELFF
TRBV6-1,TRBJ1-1,NA,TRBD1,TGTGCCAGCAGCAACAGGGGGGACACTGAAGCTTTCTTT,CASSNRGDTEAFF
TRBV6-6,TRBJ1-1,NA,TRBD1,TGTGCCAGCAGTTACGGTGGGGGACAGGGAGGGACTGAAGCTTTCTTT,CASSYGGGQGGTEAFF
TRBV5-5,TRBJ2-2,NA,NA,TGTGCCAGCAGCACTCGGGCCGGGGAGCTGTTTTTT,CASSTRAGELFF
TRBV19,TRBJ2-6,NA,NA,TGTGCCAGTAGACTTGTCGGGGGACTCTCTGGGGCCAACGTCCTGACTTTC,CASRLVGGLSGANVLTF
TRBV2,TRBJ1-1,once,NA,TGTGCCAGCAGTGATATCAGGGGAACTGAAGCTTTCTTT,CASSDIRGTEAFF
TRBV5-5,TRBJ2-3,NA,TRBD2,TGTGCCAGCATCCTAACTAGCGGGAACACAGATACGCAGTATTTT,CASILTSGNTDTQYF
TRBV14,TRBJ1-2,NA,NA,TGTGCCAGCCGCCCCTCCGGCAGCGTGGGGGCTGGCTACACCTTC,CASRPSGSVGAGYTF
TRBV27,TRBJ2-6,NA,TRBD1,TGTGCCAGCAGTTCATCTCACAGGGGGGCTGGGGCCAACGTCCTGACTTTC,CASSSSHRGAGANVLTF
TRBV30,TRBJ2-3,NA,TRBD2,TGTGCACAAAGACTAGCGGGGGCTCGAGATACGCAGTATTTT,CAQRLAGARDTQYF
TRBV6-5,TRBJ2-1,NA,NA,TGTGCCAGCAGTTACGGTAGGGACTCTTACTACAATGAGCAGTTCTTC,CASSYGRDSYYNEQFF
TRBV6-1,TRBJ2-7,NA,NA,TGTGCCAGCAGAACAAGTTACTACGAGCAGTACTTC,CASRTSYYEQYF
TRBV18,TRBJ1-1,once,TRBD1,TGTGCCAGCTCACCATCGGCGAACAGGGGGCGGTCGGGTGGTACTGAAGCTTTCTTT,CASSPSANRGRSGGTEAFF
TRBV4-1,TRBJ1-1,few,NA,TGCGCCAGCAGCCAGATACAGGGAGACACTGAAGCTTTCTTT,CASSQIQGDTEAFF
TRBV7-2,TRBJ2-1,NA,TRBD2,TGTGCCAGCAGCACGGGACTAGCGGGGGGAAGTGAGCAGTTCTTC,CASSTGLAGGSEQFF
TRBV19,TRBJ1-5,NA,NA,TGTGCCAGTAGTATCCCCCCTCGGCAGGGCGGGGGAGATCAGCCCCAGCATTTT,CASSIPPRQGGGDQPQHF
TRBV27,TRBJ2-1,NA,TRBD2,TGTGCCAGCAGTTTGGTGAGCGGGAGGGCCGCGTCCTACAATGAGCAGTTCTTC,CASSLVSGRAASYNEQFF
TRBV5-1,TRBJ2-3,few,TRBD1,TGCGCCACCAGGGAGGGGGACAGGGGTTCAACAGATACGCAGTATTTT,CATREGDRGSTDTQYF
TRBV7-3,TRBJ1-1,few,NA,TGTGCCAGCAGCGAAACACAGAACACTGAAGCTTTCTTT,CASSETQNTEAFF
TRBV9,TRBJ1-1,NA,TRBD1,TGTGCCAGCAGCCCGGGACAGATGAACACTGAAGCTTTCTTT,CASSPGQMNTEAFF
TRBV9,TRBJ1-6,NA,TRBD1,TGTGCCAGCAGCGTAAGACAGGGAAATAATTCACCCCTCCACTTT,CASSVRQGNNSPLHF
TRBV5-1,TRBJ2-7,NA,TRBD1,TGCGCCAGCAGCACGACAGGGTTTGCCTACGAGCAGTACTTC,CASSTTGFAYEQYF
TRBV11-2,TRBJ2-5,NA,TRBD2,TGTGCCAGCAGCTTAGTGACTAGCGGAGGGATACAGACCCAGTACTTC,CASSLVTSGGIQTQYF
TRBV5-1,TRBJ1-1,few,NA,TGCGCCAGCAGCTCCGGGACACGTATCAACACTGAAGCTTTCTTT,CASSSGTRINTEAFF
TRBV5-1,TRBJ2-3,NA,TRBD2,TGCGCCAGCAGCCCTCCAGCGGGGGCGAGGTCGGTTACAGATACGCAGTATTTT,CASSPPAGARSVTDTQYF
TRBV7-9,TRBJ1-2,NA,NA,TGTGCCAGCAGCTTTGGAGGGGCCCTCTCGGATTATGGCTACACCTTC,CASSFGGALSDYGYTF
TRBV4-1,TRBJ1-3,NA,NA,TGCGCCAGCAGCCAAGACGGCGGGGGGAGCTCTGGAAACACCATATATTTT,CASSQDGGGSSGNTIYF
TRBV29-1,TRBJ2-6,NA,TRBD2,TGCAGCGCTGGGACTAGCGGGAGTTCTGGGGCCAACGTCCTGACTTTC,CSAGTSGSSGANVLTF
TRBV29-1,TRBJ1-2,NA,NA,TGCAGCGTTCAAGGGTCAGGCGGCTACACCTTC,CSVQGSGGYTF
TRBV4-2,TRBJ2-2,many,NA,TGTGCCAGCAGCCAACAGGGATTTAACACCGGGGAGCTGTTTTTT,CASSQQGFNTGELFF
TRBV6-1,TRBJ1-6,few,NA,TGTGCCAGCAGTGAAGCTACGGATTCACCCCTCCACTTT,CASSEATDSPLHF
TRBV6-6,TRBJ2-3,once,TRBD2,TGTGCCAGCAGAAAGACTAGCGGGGGGGAAGATACGCAGTATTTT,CASRKTSGGEDTQYF
TRBV15,TRBJ1-2,NA,NA,TGTGCCACCAGCAGAGATCTCGGGGGGCCTAACTATGGCTACACCTTC,CATSRDLGGPNYGYTF
TRBV4-1,TRBJ2-7,NA,NA,TGCGCCAGCAGCCAAGACGTGGATGGGGCCTCCGAGCAGTACTTC,CASSQDVDGASEQYF
TRBV29-1,TRBJ2-3,NA,TRBD2,TGCAGCGTTGACGGGGGGGCGAGGGGAGATACGCAGTATTTT,CSVDGGARGDTQYF
TRBV9,TRBJ2-7,NA,NA,TGTGCCAGCAGCTCGATTACCATAGCGCGAATAGCCTTCTACGAGCAGTACTTC,CASSSITIARIAFYEQYF
TRBV7-2,TRBJ2-1,NA,TRBD2,TGTGCCAGCAGCCCACTAGCGGGGGTGGGAAATGAGCAGTTCTTC,CASSPLAGVGNEQFF